This T cell receptor beta chain derives from a study of blood T cell repertoires in COVID-19. Study-level information: There were acute and convalescent COVID-19 samples, and they came from the United States, Italy and Spain.

Profiled with immunoSEQ multiplex PCR; TCRdb holds only in-frame clones, not every one. The profile shows almost 95,000 clones, approximately 88% of them singletons. Trimming left V 5 bases short and J 6 bases short, with 13 bases between. Germline V gene lookup returns CDR1 KGHDR and CDR2 SFDVKD. The CDR3 has 14 residues. The sample consisted of peripheral blood. The chain recombines TRBV24-1 with TRBJ2-1, with D maybe TRBD1 (6 bases). This TCR derives from a woman aged 55 to 70 with COVID-19, enrolled during active disease. The DNA of the CDR3 is TGTGCCACCAGTGCCATCGACAGGCCCAATGAGCAGTTCTTC. Translated: CATSAIDRPNEQFF.